Following are 31 T cell receptor beta chains from one sample sequenced in a study of blood T cell repertoires in COVID-19. TCRdb keeps only in-frame clones here, not all; method: immunoSEQ multiplex PCR. The sample has about 170,000 clones, more than 60% seen once. The specimen sequenced was peripheral blood. These TCRs come from a man between 60 and 70 years old with acute or convalescent COVID-19.

This rearrangement joins TRBV5-1 to TRBJ2-1; possibly TRBD2 for D (6 bases). The CDR3 spans 15 residues. CDR1 is SGHRS, CDR2 YFSETQ, per germline. V was pared by 4 bases and J by 0 bases, with 11 bases between. CDR3 DNA sequence: TGCGCCAGCAGCGCGGGGACGGCCTCCTACAATGAGCAGTTCTTC. Translation gives CASSAGTASYNEQFF. Combining the CDR3 with reference TRBV5-1 and TRBJ2-1 gives the whole variable domain KAGVTQTPRYLIKTRGQQVTLSCSPISGHRSVSWYQQTPGQGLQFLFEYFSETQRNKGNFPGRFSGRQFSNSRSEMNVSTLELGDSALYLCASSAGTASYNEQFFGPGTRLTVL.

The chain has TRBV28 and TRBJ2-7, with 8 nucleotides matching TRBD1. The CDR3 length is 14 residues. The J segment lost 6 bases and the V segment lost 1 base, leaving 5 bases of the junction unmatched. Germline V gene sequence: CDR1 MDHEN, CDR2 SYDVKM. The CDR3 DNA reads TGTGCCAGCAGTTTATCCGGGACAGGTCGCGAGCAGTACTTC. The encoded protein is CASSLSGTGREQYF.

The sample holds one count of this clone. This chain joins TRBV6-5 and TRBJ1-2; possibly TRBD1 for D (5 bases). Germline V gene lookup returns CDR1 MNHEY and CDR2 SVGAGI. V lost 3 bases and J 9 bases, leaving 14 bases between the germline ends. The CDR3 is 13 residues long. CDR3 loop: CASSYRRGVSYTF. The CDR3 region has the DNA TGTGCCAGCAGTTATAGGAGGGGCGTTAGCTACACCTTC.

The chain couples TRBV19 to TRBJ1-2; 8 nucleotides match TRBD1. The germline V gene encodes CDR1 LNHDA and CDR2 SQIVND (reference sequence). This CDR3 region has 14 residues. Unmatched junction bases numbered 4, after V lost 5 bases and J lost 2 bases. This chain's CDR3 is CASSRTGINYGYTF. CDR3 sequence (DNA): TGTGCCAGTAGTCGGACAGGGATAAACTATGGCTACACCTTC.

In DNA form, the CDR3 reads TGTGCCAGCAGTTCGACAGGGGGCAAGTACGAGCAGTACTTC. Amino acids: CASSSTGGKYEQYF. This rearrangement joins TRBV25-1 to TRBJ2-7, with 10 bases identical to TRBD1. The CDR3 extends over 14 amino acids. Germline V CDR1 and CDR2: MGHDK, SYGVNS. The V segment lost 5 bases and the J segment 4 bases; nucleotides outside the gene matches: 5.

The chain uses TRBV14 and TRBJ1-2, with TRBD1 as a possible D gene (6 bases). The germline V gene encodes CDR1 SGHDN and CDR2 FVKESK. CDR3 length equals 12 residues. The V end was cut by 4 bases, the J end by 14 bases, with 17 bases between. CDR3 sequence reads: CASSPETGPPTF. The CDR3 region has the DNA TGTGCCAGCAGCCCCGAAACAGGGCCCCCGACCTTC.

This clone was found once. This chain uses TRBV27 with TRBJ1-1, with 7 bases that match TRBD1. The CDR3 sequence is 17 residues long. Trimming took 10 bases from V and 0 from J; bases not matched to a gene: 17. Per the germline V gene, CDR1 is MNHEY and CDR2 is SMNVEV (reference sequence). DNA for the CDR3: TGTGCCACGGCCCCGGCTAAGGGGGCTAACTTGAACACTGAAGCTTTCTTT. It codes for CATAPAKGANLNTEAFF.

This chain uses TRBV21-1 with TRBJ1-4. TRBV21-1 is described as a pseudogene. CDR3 length: 15 residues. The CDR3 region is CASSSESTTNEKLFF. The CDR3 DNA sequence: TGTGCCAGCAGCAGCGAATCCACAACTAATGAAAAACTGTTTTTT.

This sequence joins TRBV5-4 and TRBJ2-1; 10 positions match TRBD2. V shed 4 bases and J 4 bases; nucleotides not matched to a gene: 8. Germline V gene data show CDR1 as SGHNT and CDR2 as YYREEE (reference sequence). CDR3 length: 16 residues. Written as DNA, the CDR3 is TGTGCCAGCAGCGCCGGGACTAGCGAGTTTTACAATGAGCAGTTCTTC. Translation: CASSAGTSEFYNEQFF.

This clone was recorded a few times. The rearrangement joins TRBV14 to TRBJ2-7, with D perhaps TRBD2 (6 bases). The germline V gene has CDR1 SGHDN and CDR2 FVKESK. This CDR3 has 15 residues. V was pared by 5 bases and J by 2 bases, with 16 bases between. The CDR3 nucleotides read TGTGCCAGCAGCTTCCGGACTACTCTCCCCTACGAGCAGTACTTC. Encoded protein: CASSFRTTLPYEQYF.

V gene TRBV10-3 combines with J gene TRBJ1-5, with D perhaps matching TRBD1 (5 bases). The CDR3 consists of 14 residues. CDR1 ENHRY and CDR2 SYGVKD come from the germline V gene. V gave up 0 bases and J gave up 5 bases, with 8 bases separating them. CDR3 nucleotide sequence: TGTGCCATCAGTGAGTCAAGGGACTATCAGCCCCAGCATTTT. Amino acids: CAISESRDYQPQHF.

The V call is TRBV27, the J call TRBJ1-5; D is undetermined. CDR1 MNHEY and CDR2 SMNVEV come from the germline V gene (reference sequence). Trimming stripped 2 bases from V and 11 bases from J, with 13 bases between. This CDR3 spans 13 amino acids. Written as DNA, the CDR3 is TGTGCCAGCAGTTTAGTGCGTTATTCATCCCAGCATTTT. Translating gives CASSLVRYSSQHF.

The V call is TRBV6-5, the J call TRBJ1-1, with no clear D. This CDR3 has 16 amino acids. Germline CDR1 and CDR2: MNHEY and SVGAGI. The V end lost 2 bases, the J end lost 0 bases, and 13 bases lay between the germline ends. The chain's CDR3 is CASSYVKQHMNTEAFF. CDR3 nucleotides: TGTGCCAGCAGTTACGTCAAACAGCACATGAACACTGAAGCTTTCTTT.

The rearrangement joins TRBV6-4 to TRBJ1-2; D not certain. This CDR3 comprises 15 residues. The V and J ends lost 7 bases and 5 bases respectively, with 20 bases between them. Per germline, CDR1 MRHNA and CDR2 SNTAGT. The CDR3 protein is CASNHVAQLPYGYTF. CDR3 in DNA: TGTGCCAGCAACCACGTAGCCCAACTCCCTTATGGCTACACCTTC.

V and J are TRBV6-5 and TRBJ2-3, with TRBD1 identical over 7 bases. This CDR3 spans 14 amino acids. Germline-derived CDR1 and CDR2 are MNHEY and SVGAGI. The J segment lost 2 bases and the V segment lost 4 bases, leaving 3 bases of the junction unmatched. The CDR3 DNA reads TGTGCCAGCAGTTCCGGGACAGACACAGATACGCAGTATTTT. Translated: CASSSGTDTDTQYF.

The chain has TRBV7-6 and TRBJ2-2, with a tentative D call TRBD2 (7 bases). Germline V gene lookup returns CDR1 SGHVS and CDR2 FNYEAQ. The CDR3 is made up of 17 amino acids. Trimming took off 0 bases at V and 1 base at J, with 12 bases between the two ends. CDR3 DNA: TGTGCCAGCAGCTTAGCTCGCGGGGGCCTGAACACCGGGGAGCTGTTTTTT. Protein sequence: CASSLARGGLNTGELFF.

This clone was recorded only once. The chain uses TRBV7-2 and TRBJ2-2; a weak D match, TRBD2 (7 bases). Trimming pared 4 bases from V and 6 bases from J, leaving 12 bases between. Per the germline V gene, CDR1 is SGHTA and CDR2 is FQGNSA. There are 14 residues in the CDR3. DNA of the CDR3: TGTGCCAGCAGCTCCGCGGGGGCGGCCGGGGAGCTGTTTTTT. It encodes CASSSAGAAGELFF.

The chain uses TRBV10-1 and TRBJ1-3, with D perhaps matching TRBD1 (5 bases). This CDR3 is built from 16 residues. Germline V gene sequence: CDR1 WNHNN, CDR2 SYGVQD (reference sequence). Trimming took 0 bases from V and 0 from J, leaving 9 bases between them. The CDR3 DNA is TGCGCCAGCAGTGAGTCGCGACAGAGCTCTGGAAACACCATATATTTT. Translated: CASSESRQSSGNTIYF.

The rearrangement uses TRBV6-5 and TRBJ2-1; TRBD1 matches at 10 bases. With 6 bases clipped from V and 5 bases from J, the junction kept 4 bases outside the gene matches. The CDR3 has 14 amino acids. CDR1 and CDR2 from the germline V gene are MNHEY and SVGAGI. CDR3 DNA sequence: TGTGCCAGCAGCCGGACAGGGGGTAACAATGAGCAGTTCTTC. Its translation: CASSRTGGNNEQFF.

The V call is TRBV6-4, the J call TRBJ1-6; D is uncertain. Germline assignment: CDR1 MRHNA and CDR2 SNTAGT. The CDR3 consists of 15 residues. Trimming left V 5 bases short and J 0 bases short, with 8 bases between. In nucleotides, the CDR3 is TGTGCCAGCAGTACGGGAGGCTCCTATAATTCACCCCTCCACTTT. Amino acid sequence: CASSTGGSYNSPLHF.

V and J are TRBV5-4 and TRBJ1-1; a weak D match, TRBD1 (5 bases). The V gene lost 4 bases and the J gene lost 0 bases, with 10 bases spanning the gap. The CDR3 runs 14 residues. CDR1 is SGHNT, CDR2 YYREEE, per germline (reference sequence). CDR3 protein: CASSPSTVNTEAFF. The CDR3 bases are TGTGCCAGCAGCCCCTCGACAGTGAACACTGAAGCTTTCTTT.

The chain recombines TRBV5-1 with TRBJ1-2; D remains ambiguous. CDR1 SGHRS and CDR2 YFSETQ come from the germline V gene. The CDR3 runs to 18 residues. V shed 4 bases and J shed 0 bases, with 22 bases lying between them. The CDR3 bases are TGCGCCAGCAGCCCGTACGTCTCCCTCGGTTTTCCTAACTATGGCTACACCTTC. Its protein product is CASSPYVSLGFPNYGYTF.

The genes are TRBV2 and TRBJ2-2; D is perhaps TRBD2 (5 bases). Per germline, CDR1 SNHLY and CDR2 FYNNEI. V lost 7 bases to trimming and J lost 2 bases, with 8 bases between them. The CDR3 has 13 residues. CDR3 sequence reads: CASIEGNTGELFF. The CDR3 nucleotides read TGTGCCAGCATAGAGGGAAACACCGGGGAGCTGTTTTTT.

The chain uses TRBV5-1 and TRBJ2-7; TRBD1 matches 7 bases. V was pared by 0 bases and J by 3 bases, with 6 bases of the junction left unmatched. The CDR3 is 15 amino acids. Germline-derived CDR1 and CDR2 are SGHRS and YFSETQ. The DNA for the CDR3 is TGCGCCAGCAGCTTGGGGCAGGGACAGCACTACGAGCAGTACTTC. Its protein is CASSLGQGQHYEQYF.

The chain couples TRBV12-3 or TRBV12-4 to TRBJ2-7, with 8 bases fitting TRBD2. Trimming removed 11 bases from V and 4 bases from J; junction bases left unmatched: 7. The CDR3 length is 12 residues. CDR3 sequence reads: CARGGTRYEQYF. The DNA of the CDR3 is TGTGCCCGGGGGGGCACTAGGTACGAGCAGTACTTC.

This chain links TRBV5-1 with TRBJ2-3; 8 bases line up with TRBD1. CDR3 length: 15 residues. Trimming removed 0 bases from V and 5 bases from J; junction bases left unmatched: 5. CDR1 and CDR2 from the germline V gene are SGHRS and YFSETQ. CDR3 sequence reads: CASSLGQGSGDTQYF. The CDR3 DNA reads TGCGCCAGCAGCTTGGGACAGGGGTCAGGAGATACGCAGTATTTT.

The rearrangement uses TRBV7-8 and TRBJ1-3; no definite D call. There are 15 residues in the CDR3. In germline, CDR1 is SGHVS, CDR2 FQNEAQ. Trimming removed 2 bases from V and 0 bases from J, with 8 bases in between. Here the CDR3 DNA reads TGTGCCAGCAGCTTACCGGGGAACTCTGGAAACACCATATATTTT. Amino acids: CASSLPGNSGNTIYF. Full variable domain (missing parts from reference TRBV7-8 and TRBJ1-3): GAGVSQSPRYKVAKRGQDVALRCDPISGHVSLFWYQQALGQGPEFLTYFQNEAQLDKSGLPSDRFFAERPEGSVSTLKIQRTQQEDSAVYLCASSLPGNSGNTIYFGEGSWLTVV.

The chain employs TRBV7-8 and TRBJ1-1; D not certain. V lost 1 base and J 2 bases, leaving 11 bases between the germline ends. Germline CDR1 is SGHVS and CDR2 is FQNEAQ. This CDR3 is 15 amino acids long. Here the CDR3 reads CASSLGLRINTEAFF. CDR3 DNA sequence: TGTGCCAGCAGCTTAGGGCTTCGTATAAACACTGAAGCTTTCTTT.

V is TRBV19 and J is TRBJ2-2, with D tentatively TRBD1 (5 bases). Germline V gene sequence: CDR1 LNHDA, CDR2 SQIVND (reference sequence). Trimming left V 5 bases short and J 0 bases short, with 13 bases between. CDR3 size: 16 residues. The CDR3: CASSLGAGTNTGELFF. The DNA of the CDR3 is TGTGCCAGTAGTTTAGGGGCAGGGACGAACACCGGGGAGCTGTTTTTT.

The V and J genes are TRBV6-6 and TRBJ1-4; D ambiguous. CDR1 and CDR2 from the germline V gene are MNHNY and SVGAGI (reference sequence). The V gene lost 5 bases and the J gene lost 0 bases, with 13 bases spanning the gap. CDR3 length: 16 amino acids. The CDR3 sequence: CASSPVGQATNEKLFF. The CDR3 DNA is TGTGCCAGCAGTCCGGTGGGCCAAGCAACTAATGAAAAACTGTTTTTT.

The CDR3 sequence is CARRLAEAYEQYF. CDR3 nucleotides: TGTGCCAGGAGGCTGGCGGAAGCCTACGAGCAGTACTTC. The chain has TRBV27 and TRBJ2-7; D remains unclear. Trimming took 9 bases from V and 2 from J, leaving 14 bases between them. The CDR3 is 13 residues long. CDR1 and CDR2 from the germline V gene are MNHEY and SMNVEV (reference sequence).